Following are 19 T cell receptor beta chains from one sample sequenced in a study of blood T cell repertoires in COVID-19. The method was immunoSEQ multiplex PCR; TCRdb's version includes in-frame clones alone and lacks a portion of them. The sample has 270,000 or so clones; about nine tenths are singletons. The sequenced material came from PBMCs or T cells enriched from blood (not recorded which). The receptors come from a woman between 18 and 30 years old who had recovered from COVID-19.

A remark on this clone: Other DNA variants within this sample encode the same CDR3. V is TRBV7-8 and J is TRBJ2-3; D gene ambiguous. This CDR3 is built from 11 residues. Germline V gene sequence: CDR1 SGHVS, CDR2 FQNEAQ. Trimming stripped 5 bases from V and 5 bases from J, with 5 bases between. The CDR3: CASSLLDTQYF. CDR3 coding DNA: TGTGCCAGCAGCCTTCTAGATACGCAGTATTTT. The full variable domain, rest sourced from reference TRBV7-8 and TRBJ2-3, is GAGVSQSPRYKVAKRGQDVALRCDPISGHVSLFWYQQALGQGPEFLTYFQNEAQLDKSGLPSDRFFAERPEGSVSTLKIQRTQQEDSAVYLCASSLLDTQYFGPGTRLTVL.

The chain recombines TRBV6-5 with TRBJ1-1; D gene uncertain. Germline V gene sequence: CDR1 MNHEY, CDR2 SVGAGI. The CDR3 length is 13 residues. Trimming took off 5 bases at V and 0 bases at J, with 7 bases between the two ends. The CDR3 region has the DNA TGTGCCAGCAGTAGAACTGTGAACACTGAAGCTTTCTTT. It yields the protein CASSRTVNTEAFF.

CDR3 in amino acids: CASNWGPFGETQYF. The CDR3 bases are TGTGCCAGCAATTGGGGGCCCTTTGGGGAGACCCAGTACTTC. The gene calls are TRBV27 and TRBJ2-5, with D possibly matching TRBD1 (6 bases). Trimming removed 7 bases from V and 5 bases from J, with 17 bases in between. The germline gives CDR1 MNHEY, CDR2 SMNVEV (reference sequence). The CDR3 loop spans 14 amino acids.

This clone was recorded a few times. This chain connects TRBV5-1 to TRBJ2-2; D ambiguous. The CDR3 covers 13 residues. Trimming took off 0 bases at V and 3 bases at J, with 3 bases between the two ends. Germline V lookup: CDR1 SGHRS, CDR2 YFSETQ. The CDR3 sequence is CASSLDYTGELFF. In DNA, the CDR3 is TGCGCCAGCAGCTTGGACTACACCGGGGAGCTGTTTTTT.

The chain recombines TRBV4-1 with TRBJ2-2; the match to TRBD2 covers 9 bases. CDR3 length: 19 amino acids. Germline V CDR1 and CDR2: MGHRA, YSYEKL. J was trimmed by 2 bases and V by 4 bases; bases with no gene match: 14. The CDR3 protein is CASSPPGGSGSLNTGELFF. CDR3 bases: TGCGCCAGCAGCCCTCCCGGTGGTAGCGGGAGTCTAAACACCGGGGAGCTGTTTTTT.

The genes are TRBV13 and TRBJ1-2; 7 bases line up with TRBD1. In germline, CDR1 is PRHDT, CDR2 FYEKMQ (reference sequence). CDR3 length equals 13 residues. V was clipped by 8 bases and J by 8 bases; unmatched bases: 11. In DNA, the CDR3 is TGTGCCAGCCGACAACAAGGGGGCTCGGGCTACACCTTC. It is translated as CASRQQGGSGYTF.

The chain uses TRBV5-6 and TRBJ1-4; 7 bases line up with TRBD1. The length of the CDR3 is 15 residues. Germline CDR1 and CDR2: SGHDT and YYEEEE. With 0 bases clipped from V and 8 bases from J, the junction kept 7 bases outside the gene matches. This CDR3 is CASSLEGGAGEKLFF. CDR3 DNA: TGTGCCAGCAGCTTGGAAGGGGGCGCAGGGGAAAAACTGTTTTTT. The variable domain in full, with the rest retrieved from reference TRBV5-6 and TRBJ1-4, is DAGVTQSPTHLIKTRGQQVTLRCSPKSGHDTVSWYQQALGQGPQFIFQYYEEEERQRGNFPDRFSGHQFPNYSSELNVNALLLGDSALYLCASSLEGGAGEKLFFGSGTQLSVL.

V and J are TRBV7-2 and TRBJ1-6; D gene unclear. The ends were cut back, 5 bases at V and 7 bases at J, with 9 bases in the middle. Germline V gene data show CDR1 as SGHTA and CDR2 as FQGNSA. CDR3 length: 13 amino acids. As DNA, the CDR3 is TGTGCCAGCAGCCCCGACTGGAATTCACCCCTCCACTTT. This encodes CASSPDWNSPLHF.

The chain links TRBV6-5 to TRBJ2-1; D gene ambiguous. The CDR3 has 12 amino acids. The V gene lost 0 bases and the J gene lost 7 bases, with 4 bases spanning the gap. CDR1 is MNHEY, CDR2 SVGAGI, per germline. CDR3 coding DNA: TGTGCCAGCAGTTACTCCCGTAATGAGCAGTTCTTC. Its protein is CASSYSRNEQFF.

This chain connects TRBV7-9 to TRBJ2-7; D unresolved. The CDR3 loop spans 14 amino acids. Germline V gives CDR1 SEHNR, CDR2 FQNEAQ (reference sequence). The V and J ends lost 1 base and 2 bases respectively, with 9 bases between them. CDR3 amino acids: CASSLVMEPYEQYF. CDR3 sequence (DNA): TGTGCCAGCAGCTTAGTAATGGAGCCCTACGAGCAGTACTTC.

V gene TRBV30 combines with J gene TRBJ2-5, with TRBD2 identical over 7 bases. Looked up from germline, CDR1 is GTSNPN and CDR2 is SVGIG (reference sequence). This CDR3 is built from 13 residues. Trimming at V came to 8 bases and at J to 4 bases, leaving 10 bases not matched to a gene. The CDR3 loop is CALGGTGGETQYF. The CDR3 DNA is TGTGCCCTGGGGGGGACGGGGGGAGAGACCCAGTACTTC.

The CDR3 loop reads CAWSRGQGYNEQFF. The CDR3 DNA follows: TGTGCCTGGAGTAGGGGACAGGGCTACAATGAGCAGTTCTTC. This rearrangement joins TRBV30 to TRBJ2-1; 9 bases agree with TRBD1. The germline V gene has CDR1 GTSNPN and CDR2 SVGIG (reference sequence). This CDR3 has 14 amino acids. V lost 2 bases, J lost 3 bases, and 2 bases stayed unmatched.

This sequence joins TRBV9 and TRBJ1-1, with 10 bases aligning to TRBD1. V shed 2 bases and J 7 bases; nucleotides not matched to a gene: 5. Germline CDR1 SGDLS, CDR2 YYNGEE. CDR3 size: 14 residues. The DNA for the CDR3 is TGTGCCAGCAGCGTGGACGGGACAGGGGATGAAGCTTTCTTT. Encoded protein: CASSVDGTGDEAFF.

The chain links TRBV6-5 to TRBJ2-7; TRBD2 matches at 11 bases. J was trimmed by 7 bases and V by 5 bases; bases with no gene match: 10. The CDR3 extends over 15 amino acids. Germline V gene lookup returns CDR1 MNHEY and CDR2 SVGAGI. DNA of the CDR3: TGTGCCAGCAGTCTTAGCGGGAGGGCCGCGGAGGAGCAGTACTTC. Translation: CASSLSGRAAEEQYF.

This clone was observed a handful of times. The chain combines TRBV2 with TRBJ2-1; D uncertain. CDR1 and CDR2 from the germline V gene are SNHLY and FYNNEI. This CDR3 contains 13 residues. Trimming stripped 1 base from V and 4 bases from J, with 5 bases between. In nucleotides, the CDR3 is TGTGCCAGCAGTGAAGGCAGGTACAATGAGCAGTTCTTC. As protein: CASSEGRYNEQFF.

The CDR3 reads CASLSRGYTF. The CDR3 region has the DNA TGTGCCAGCCTGAGTCGGGGCTACACCTTC. The chain links TRBV28 to TRBJ1-2, with D hard to call. Trimming took off 8 bases at V and 8 bases at J, with 9 bases between the two ends. CDR1 is MDHEN and CDR2 is SYDVKM in the germline V gene. The CDR3 is 10 residues long.

The V and J genes are TRBV6-1 and TRBJ2-1, with TRBD2 identical over 9 bases. Germline V gene data show CDR1 as MNHNS and CDR2 as SASEGT. This CDR3 contains 15 residues. The J segment lost 4 bases and the V segment lost 1 base, leaving 2 bases of the junction unmatched. CDR3 protein: CASSEEAGGYNEQFF. As DNA, the CDR3 is TGTGCCAGCAGTGAAGAAGCGGGGGGTTACAATGAGCAGTTCTTC.

This clone was seen a few times. This CDR3 is CASSKGEGNSWGYTF. Written as DNA, the CDR3 is TGTGCCAGTAGTAAAGGGGAAGGGAATAGCTGGGGCTACACCTTC. The chain uses TRBV19 and TRBJ1-2; TRBD1 might be the D (5 bases). Germline CDR1 LNHDA, CDR2 SQIVND (reference sequence). V was cut by 4 bases and J by 8 bases, with 20 bases left in between. The CDR3 spans 15 residues. Looking up the rest from reference TRBV19 and TRBJ1-2 gives the full variable domain: DGGITQSPKYLFRKEGQNVTLSCEQNLNHDAMYWYRQDPGQGLRLIYYSQIVNDFQKGDIAEGYSVSREKKESFPLTVTSAQKNPTAFYLCASSKGEGNSWGYTFGSGTRLTVV.

This clone has at least ten counts. This chain joins TRBV7-8 and TRBJ1-5; TRBD1 agrees at 10 bases. CDR1 is SGHVS, CDR2 FQNEAQ, per germline. The CDR3 length is 18 residues. V lost 5 bases and J lost 0; bases outside the gene matches: 10. The CDR3 region is CASSERLGTGVSNQPQHF. The CDR3 DNA is TGTGCCAGCAGCGAGAGGTTGGGGACAGGGGTTAGCAATCAGCCCCAGCATTTT.